This TCR beta chain stems from a study of blood T cells in healthy people across ages. Study context: The capture of about one barcoded beta molecule per two T cells was achieved by template switching. Study results and caveats: PBMCs that were unsorted prevented a conclusive naive versus antigen-experienced comparison.

This clonotype occurred a few times. The antigen remains undetermined. Together with a sample-barcoded 5' primer, a J-beta primer mix was included in a second PCR lasting roughly 6 to 12 cycles. Each CDR3 protein gets one entry after TCRdb re-called the 5' RACE reads with MiXCR. Of 1.5 million to 2 million distinct CDR3 sequences listed, roughly a third are singletons. Sequencing used blood. The TCR comes from a woman younger than 45 in good health.

Written as DNA, the CDR3 is TGTGCCAGCAGCTTAGGTGGGGACGGGACGACGCCCCAGCATTTT. This codes for CASSLGGDGTTPQHF. This chain joins TRBV7-9 and TRBJ1-5; a weak D match, TRBD1 (5 bases). Germline V lookup: CDR1 SEHNR, CDR2 FQNEAQ (reference sequence). The CDR3 is 15 amino acids. The V gene lost 1 base and the J gene lost 9 bases, with 16 bases spanning the gap. The full variable domain, with the rest looked up from reference TRBV7-9 and TRBJ1-5, is DTGVSQNPRHKITKRGQNVTFRCDPISEHNRLYWYRQTLGQGPEFLTYFQNEAQLEKSRLLSDRFSAERPKGSFSTLEIQRTEQGDSAMYLCASSLGGDGTTPQHFGDGTRLSIL.